The 26 T cell receptor beta chains below come from one sample, sequenced in a study of T cell repertoires in cytomegalovirus infection. MiXCR was run by TCRdb on the reads, yielding one entry per CDR3 protein. Seen here are under 850,000 distinct CDR3 sequences, roughly a third observed once, and the top ten hold 18%. Which antigens these TCRs recognize remains unknown. Sample: cultured PBMCs, taken from culture after CMV antigen stimulation. These receptors all come from a human donor in good health (CMV status not recorded). Some clones in this sample may be carry-over from other donors' samples.

This clonotype was detected ten times or more. The J gene is TRBJ2-5, the V gene TRBV7-2, with 8 bases matching TRBD2. CDR3 length equals 16 residues. Germline values: CDR1 SGHTA, CDR2 FQGNSA. After removal of 5 bases from V and 2 bases from J, the junction contained 10 bases not matched to a gene. CDR3 DNA sequence: TGTGCCAGCAGCCTCTGGGCTAGCGGGTATCAAGAGACCCAGTACTTC. Encoded protein: CASSLWASGYQETQYF.

V usage is TRBV25-1 and J usage is TRBJ1-4; TRBD1 is a possible D gene (5 bases). The CDR3 extends over 15 amino acids. V gave up 1 base and J gave up 11 bases, with 17 bases separating them. Germline CDR1 reads MGHDK; CDR2 reads SYGVNS. The CDR3 DNA sequence: TGTGCCAGCAGTGAATCCGGGAAACAGGTGTGGAAACTGTTTTTT. Protein sequence: CASSESGKQVWKLFF.

A few counts support this clonotype. The chain is built from TRBV4-1 and TRBJ1-4; D perhaps matches TRBD1 (5 bases). CDR1 is MGHRA and CDR2 is YSYEKL in the germline V gene. V lost 0 bases and J lost 8, with 10 bases in between. The CDR3 runs 14 residues. The CDR3: CASSQDRAKEKLFF. The CDR3 coding sequence is TGCGCCAGCAGCCAAGACAGGGCGAAAGAAAAACTGTTTTTT.

The chain links TRBV28 to TRBJ1-1; a possible D gene is TRBD1 (6 bases). The CDR3 runs to 15 residues. With 3 bases removed from V and 5 bases from J, the gap between germline ends came to 16 bases. Germline V lookup: CDR1 MDHEN, CDR2 SYDVKM. CDR3 residues: CASSLAGRQGTEAFF. For the CDR3, the DNA is TGTGCCAGCAGTTTGGCCGGGAGGCAGGGGACTGAAGCTTTCTTT.

This clonotype was observed a handful of times. This chain uses TRBV28 with TRBJ2-1; D perhaps matches TRBD2 (6 bases). V shed 5 bases and J shed 6 bases, with 14 bases lying between them. The CDR3 spans 14 residues. Per the germline V gene, CDR1 is MDHEN and CDR2 is SYDVKM. Here the CDR3 reads CASSRRGVGNEQFF. The CDR3 bases are TGTGCCAGCAGTCGGAGGGGCGTGGGCAATGAGCAGTTCTTC. Full variable domain (outside the CDR3, taken from reference TRBV28 and TRBJ2-1): DVKVTQSSRYLVKRTGEKVFLECVQDMDHENMFWYRQDPGLGLRLIYFSYDVKMKEKGDIPEGYSVSREKKERFSLILESASTNQTSMYLCASSRRGVGNEQFFGPGTRLTVL.

The chain recombines TRBV7-6 with TRBJ2-7; TRBD1 might be the D (6 bases). This CDR3 region has 14 residues. The germline CDR1 and CDR2 sequences are SGHVS and FNYEAQ. Between the trimmed V and J ends, which lost 6 bases and 0 bases, there was a span of 12 bases. As DNA, the CDR3 is TGTGCCAGCAGACAAGGGGGAGTCTCCTACGAGCAGTACTTC. Residues: CASRQGGVSYEQYF.

The CDR3 loop is CASKTGVATYEQYF. The CDR3 bases are TGTGCCAGCAAGACAGGGGTCGCAACCTACGAGCAGTACTTC. The chain carries TRBV28 and TRBJ2-7; TRBD1 matches 8 bases. V was clipped by 7 bases and J by 2 bases; unmatched bases: 7. This CDR3 comprises 14 residues. The V gene's germline CDR1 is MDHEN and CDR2 SYDVKM.

This clonotype has a count of ten or more. V gene TRBV7-2 combines with J gene TRBJ1-2, with a possible D match to TRBD1 (6 bases). CDR3 length equals 15 residues. Germline V gene lookup returns CDR1 SGHTA and CDR2 FQGNSA. V lost 4 bases and J 4 bases, leaving 16 bases between the germline ends. The CDR3 nucleotides are TGTGCCAGCAGCTCTCAGACCGGGACAAGCTATGGCTACACCTTC. This gives the protein CASSSQTGTSYGYTF.

This clonotype has at least ten counts. The junction shows a germline mismatch at one end, possibly a read error. The chain has TRBV7-2 and TRBJ2-7, with 8 bases fitting TRBD2. The CDR3 consists of 13 residues. The V gene's germline CDR1 is SGHTA and CDR2 FQGNSA. CDR3: CASRTSAGGFVHF. CDR3 sequence (DNA): TGTGCCAGCAGGACCTCTGCGGGAGGTTTTGTGCACTTC.

This clonotype has just a few counts. The chain recombines TRBV11-2 with TRBJ2-2; TRBD1 aligns across 7 bases. The CDR3 is 16 amino acids. J lost 1 base, V lost 5 bases, and 7 bases had no gene match. Germline CDR1 SGHAT, CDR2 FQNNGV. The CDR3 spells CASSTGQLWNTGELFF. CDR3 DNA sequence: TGTGCCAGCAGCACGGGACAGCTGTGGAACACCGGGGAGCTGTTTTTT.

J is TRBJ1-5 and V is TRBV20-1; 10 bases match TRBD1. The CDR3 loop spans 12 amino acids. Germline trimming cut 7 bases from V and 6 bases from J; bases unmatched to any gene: 3. Per the germline V gene, CDR1 is DFQATT and CDR2 is SNEGSKA (reference sequence). The CDR3 sequence: CSVRQGAQPQHF. The CDR3 nucleotides are TGCAGTGTGAGACAGGGGGCTCAGCCCCAGCATTTT.

For the CDR3, the DNA is TGTGCCACCAGCACCGAGCAAGGCCGGACCTACGAGCAGTACTTC. This gives the protein CATSTEQGRTYEQYF. The chain couples TRBV15 to TRBJ2-7; D not resolved. The length of the CDR3 is 15 residues. Germline assignment: CDR1 LNHNV and CDR2 YYDKDF (reference sequence). Trimming took 4 bases from V and 2 from J, leaving 15 bases between them.

The rearrangement joins TRBV7-9 to TRBJ2-2, with D hard to call. Per germline, CDR1 SEHNR and CDR2 FQNEAQ (reference sequence). V lost 7 bases and J 7 bases, leaving 10 bases between the germline ends. The CDR3 runs 12 residues. CDR3: CASTYLDGELFF. As DNA, the CDR3 is TGTGCCAGCACCTACCTGGACGGGGAGCTGTTTTTT. Supplemented by reference TRBV7-9 and TRBJ2-2, the full variable domain reads DTGVSQNPRHKITKRGQNVTFRCDPISEHNRLYWYRQTLGQGPEFLTYFQNEAQLEKSRLLSDRFSAERPKGSFSTLEIQRTEQGDSAMYLCASTYLDGELFFGEGSRLTVL.

The chain employs TRBV19 and TRBJ2-2; perhaps TRBD2 as D (6 bases). Germline assignment: CDR1 LNHDA and CDR2 SQIVND (reference sequence). This CDR3 is 18 amino acids long. V was cut by 2 bases and J by 5 bases, with 21 bases left in between. The CDR3 DNA follows: TGTGCCAGTAGTATACCCCGAGGTGGTAGGGGAGGTACCGGGGAGCTGTTTTTT. Its protein is CASSIPRGGRGGTGELFF.

The chain recombines TRBV10-3 with TRBJ2-1; D is possibly TRBD2 (6 bases). This CDR3 region has 18 residues. V lost 7 bases and J lost 0, with 22 bases in between. Germline assignment: CDR1 ENHRY and CDR2 SYGVKD. CDR3 sequence: CAITRQRTVRGSYNEQFF. CDR3 coding DNA: TGTGCCATCACAAGACAGAGGACGGTGCGGGGCTCCTACAATGAGCAGTTCTTC.

Comment on this clonotype: This may be a read error, as it is one base from a much larger clone. The final CDR3 position lacks the conserved phenylalanine or tryptophan, pointing to a likely read error. V gene TRBV7-2 combines with J gene TRBJ1-6, with D unresolved. Trimming stripped 6 bases from V and 8 bases from J, with 8 bases between. Germline CDR1 SGHTA, CDR2 FQGNSA. CDR3 size: 12 residues. The CDR3 spells CASSLGYSPLHY. In nucleotides, the CDR3 is TGTGCCAGCAGTTTGGGGTATTCACCCCTCCACTAT.

This chain joins TRBV27 and TRBJ2-3, with 8 bases identical to TRBD2. The trim removed 5 bases at V and 4 bases at J, leaving 8 bases unmatched. Germline V gene data show CDR1 as MNHEY and CDR2 as SMNVEV (reference sequence). The CDR3 contains 15 residues. CDR3: CASSRAGVSADTQYF. The CDR3 DNA sequence: TGTGCCAGCAGTCGAGCGGGAGTGTCGGCAGATACGCAGTATTTT.

V usage is TRBV7-8 and J usage is TRBJ1-2, with D uncertain. Germline V lookup: CDR1 SGHVS, CDR2 FQNEAQ. This CDR3 region has 14 residues. Trimming removed 5 bases from V and 7 bases from J, with 17 bases in between. DNA of the CDR3: TGTGCCAGCAGCGCGCGTGCGAAGGAGGGTGGCTACACCTTC. This gives the protein CASSARAKEGGYTF.

The table lists this clonotype with a few counts. This chain uses TRBV7-6 with TRBJ2-5; tentative D call: TRBD2 (6 bases). In germline, CDR1 is SGHVS, CDR2 FNYEAQ. Trimming removed 4 bases from V and 8 bases from J, with 20 bases in between. The CDR3 totals 15 residues. CDR3 DNA sequence: TGTGCCAGCAGCTCAGAGGGGCTAGCGCCTTATACCCAGTACTTC. This sequence encodes CASSSEGLAPYTQYF.

On this clonotype itself: Mismatch with germline at one junction end may stem from a read error. This chain connects TRBV5-3 to TRBJ2-1, with TRBD2 matching over 12 bases. TRBV5-3 belongs to the ORF category, with a function that is uncertain. This CDR3 contains 15 residues. CDR3 loop: CATFGLAGSFNEQFF. The CDR3 DNA reads TGTGCCACCTTTGGACTAGCGGGATCCTTCAATGAGCAGTTCTTC.

The V and J genes are TRBV11-2 and TRBJ2-1, with D possibly TRBD1 on 6 matching bases. With 0 bases removed from V and 9 bases from J, the gap between germline ends came to 18 bases. The CDR3 spans 16 residues. CDR1 and CDR2 (germline): SGHAT, FQNNGV. The CDR3 coding sequence is TGTGCCAGCAGCTTAGATTTTGGTTGGCTAGGGGGTGAGCAGTTCTTC. This translates into CASSLDFGWLGGEQFF. Full variable domain (rest looked up from reference TRBV11-2 and TRBJ2-1): EAGVAQSPRYKIIEKRQSVAFWCNPISGHATLYWYQQILGQGPKLLIQFQNNGVVDDSQLPKDRFSAERLKGVDSTLKIQPAKLEDSAVYLCASSLDFGWLGGEQFFGPGTRLTVL.

This clonotype was recorded a few times. The chain has TRBV7-9 and TRBJ2-7; D gene ambiguous. Germline assignment: CDR1 SEHNR and CDR2 FQNEAQ (reference sequence). The CDR3 runs to 15 residues. V lost 3 bases, J lost 3 bases, and 15 bases lay in between. The CDR3 nucleotides are TGTGCCAGCAGCTTGCAAACGGATATCAGCTACGAGCAGTACTTC. Amino acids: CASSLQTDISYEQYF.

The chain uses TRBV7-8 and TRBJ2-2; the D call may be TRBD1 or TRBD2 (7 bases each). V lost 5 bases, J lost 3 bases, and 16 bases lay in between. The CDR3 is 16 amino acids. Germline CDR1 reads SGHVS; CDR2 reads FQNEAQ. In nucleotides, the CDR3 is TGTGCCAGCAGCAAACCAGGGGGGGAGGACACCGGGGAGCTGTTTTTT. Residues: CASSKPGGEDTGELFF.

The DNA of the CDR3 is TGCGCCAGCAGCTTGGTATGGACAGGGGGCAGAGATACGCAGTATTTT. It codes for CASSLVWTGGRDTQYF. The genes are TRBV5-1 and TRBJ2-3; 11 bases are a match to TRBD1. Germline trimming cut 0 bases from V and 5 bases from J; bases unmatched to any gene: 5. CDR1 SGHRS and CDR2 YFSETQ come from the germline V gene. The CDR3 runs 16 residues.

This clonotype was counted between two and nine times. V usage is TRBV15 and J usage is TRBJ2-1, with TRBD1 identical over 10 bases. V trimming: 3 bases; J trimming: 4 bases; junction bases outside the gene matches: 3. This CDR3 comprises 15 residues. Germline CDR1 and CDR2: LNHNV and YYDKDF (reference sequence). CDR3 bases: TGTGCCACCAGCAGGACAGGGGGCGGGTACAATGAGCAGTTCTTC. It specifies CATSRTGGGYNEQFF.

The rearrangement uses TRBV12-3 or TRBV12-4 and TRBJ2-1; 7 bases match TRBD1. V shed 5 bases and J 7 bases; nucleotides not matched to a gene: 8. This CDR3 comprises 14 residues. CDR3: CASSPGTVANEQFF. DNA for the CDR3: TGTGCCAGCAGTCCAGGGACAGTCGCAAATGAGCAGTTCTTC.